These T cell receptor beta chains were read from a single sample in a study of CD8+ T cells in alopecia areata. The repertoire was sequenced with immunoSEQ multiplex PCR; TCRdb's copy has only in-frame clones and lacks some. The sample lists more than 200,000 clones; approximately 72% were seen once. The sample here was CD4+ T cells sorted from blood, taken at roughly week 45, from a patient treated with tofacitinib. These receptors were obtained from a human donor with alopecia areata. Each CDR3 is given without its conserved first and last residue. Part of the rows lack a size; the others show once, few, many or a class for expanded clones.

TRBV30	TRBJ2-1	.	AWSVLADEQF
TRBV11-2	TRBJ1-6	.	ASSADNSPLH
TRBV5-1	TRBJ2-7	.	ASRDSSYEQY
TRBV27	TRBJ1-1	once	ASRDDVTPAEAF
TRBV30	TRBJ1-1	.	AWAGQTEAF
TRBV4-1	TRBJ2-3	.	ASSQDTDTQY
TRBV5-5	TRBJ1-2	.	ASSFEWGSSKGPDGYT
TRBV7-2	TRBJ1-2	.	ASSLGQGGYGYT
TRBV4-3	TRBJ2-1	few	ASSQGIVVEQF
TRBV7-2	TRBJ1-1	.	ASSVRWNTEAF
TRBV5-6	TRBJ2-3	.	ASSLNHGQGPDTQY